The 10 T cell receptor beta chains in this list originate from one sample, sequenced in a study of cytotoxic CD8 clonotypes in ibrutinib-treated CLL. Repertoires were generated with immunoSEQ multiplex PCR, while TCRdb's copy carries only in-frame clones and drops some. The sample records around 310,000 clones, around four fifths being singletons. The starting material was PBMCs, obtained before ibrutinib treatment. The origin of the receptors is a human donor with chronic lymphocytic leukemia.

The chain has TRBV6-5 and TRBJ2-1, with D maybe TRBD2 (6 bases). V gave up 1 base and J gave up 3 bases, with 7 bases separating them. The CDR3 is made up of 14 amino acids. CDR1 MNHEY and CDR2 SVGAGI come from the germline V gene. The CDR3 here is CASSYFGSYNEQFF. The DNA for the CDR3 is TGTGCCAGCAGTTACTTCGGGAGCTACAATGAGCAGTTCTTC.

The chain uses TRBV6-5 and TRBJ2-1; tentative D call: TRBD1 (5 bases). This CDR3 has 12 residues. Germline CDR1 reads MNHEY; CDR2 reads SVGAGI. Trimming took 5 bases from V and 15 from J, leaving 17 bases between them. The CDR3 DNA reads as TGTGCCAGCAGTAGGCCTTTAGGGGTCTGGTTCTTC. This translates into CASSRPLGVWFF.

V gene TRBV7-2 combines with J gene TRBJ2-4; 9 bases are shared with TRBD2. CDR1 is SGHTA, CDR2 FQGNSA, per germline. Trimming took 1 base from V and 6 from J; bases not matched to a gene: 16. CDR3 size: 19 residues. The CDR3 DNA follows: TGTGCCAGCAGCTTAGGTCCTTTAAGAGGCGGGAGGGCCGGAAACATTCAGTACTTC. Translating gives CASSLGPLRGGRAGNIQYF.

The chain links TRBV4-3 to TRBJ1-5; no clear D gene. The CDR3 totals 14 residues. Between the trimmed V and J ends, which lost 0 bases and 3 bases, there was a span of 6 bases. Germline-derived CDR1 and CDR2 are LGHNA and YSLEER. The CDR3 is CASSQDLSNQPQHF. The CDR3, as DNA: TGCGCCAGCAGCCAAGATCTGTCCAATCAGCCCCAGCATTTT.

This clone has ten or more counts. V and J are TRBV30 and TRBJ1-2, with D unresolved. Deletions cut 8 bases from V and 6 bases from J, with 10 bases between. The CDR3 is 10 residues long. Germline V gene sequence: CDR1 GTSNPN, CDR2 SVGIG (reference sequence). The CDR3 nucleotides are TGTGCCGAGGAGCAGGATGGCTACACCTTC. This sequence encodes CAEEQDGYTF. Combining the CDR3 with reference TRBV30 and TRBJ1-2 gives the whole variable domain SQTIHQWPATLVQPVGSPLSLECTVEGTSNPNLYWYRQAAGRGLQLLFYSVGIGQISSEVPQNLSASRPQDRQFILSSKKLLLSDSGFYLCAEEQDGYTFGSGTRLTVV.

The chain uses TRBV18 and TRBJ2-1, with D perhaps TRBD2 (6 bases). V lost 4 bases and J lost 4, with 14 bases in between. The germline V gene has CDR1 KGHSH and CDR2 LQKENI. The CDR3 is made up of 15 amino acids. This CDR3 is CASSQSEGLYNEQFF. The CDR3, as DNA: TGTGCCAGCTCACAGTCGGAGGGCTTATACAATGAGCAGTTCTTC.

This sequence joins TRBV27 and TRBJ2-7, with D unresolved. Germline V CDR1 and CDR2: MNHEY, SMNVEV (reference sequence). The CDR3 has 14 residues. The ends were cut back, 5 bases at V and 3 bases at J, with 14 bases in the middle. The CDR3 region is CASSQPYPIYEQYF. The CDR3 DNA sequence: TGTGCCAGCAGTCAACCCTACCCCATCTACGAGCAGTACTTC.

This clone has just one count. The genes are TRBV18 and TRBJ2-1, with 13 nucleotides matching TRBD2. Germline CDR1 reads KGHSH; CDR2 reads LQKENI. The CDR3 is 15 residues long. Trimming took 3 bases from V and 8 from J; bases not matched to a gene: 4. CDR3 residues: CASSPGTSGTYEQFF. CDR3 coding DNA: TGTGCCAGCTCACCCGGGACTAGCGGGACCTATGAGCAGTTCTTC.

The V and J genes are TRBV14 and TRBJ1-1, with D unclear. The germline CDR1 and CDR2 sequences are SGHDN and FVKESK. V lost 5 bases and J 0 bases, leaving 7 bases between the germline ends. The CDR3 is 13 amino acids. For the CDR3, the DNA is TGTGCCAGCAGCGCACAAGTGAACACTGAAGCTTTCTTT. Protein: CASSAQVNTEAFF.

The V call is TRBV15, the J call TRBJ1-1, with D unclear. Germline loops: CDR1 LNHNV, CDR2 YYDKDF (reference sequence). The CDR3 consists of 14 residues. V was clipped by 1 base and J by 0 bases, with 6 bases between them. CDR3 in amino acids: CATSRGPMNTEAFF. The CDR3 DNA reads TGTGCCACCAGCAGAGGTCCCATGAACACTGAAGCTTTCTTT.